The rows below give T cell receptor beta chains drawn from one sample of a study of blood T cell repertoires in COVID-19. Assay: immunoSEQ multiplex PCR; the TCRdb copy retains only in-frame clones and omits some. The table has under 200,000 clones, roughly 83% seen once. Material: peripheral blood. The origin of the receptors is a human donor in a cohort sampled during active COVID-19. Each CDR3 is given with its conserved first and last residue. D genes are given only for firm matches. A row's size may be missing; if present it is once, few, many or a size class.

j_call cdr3_length d_call clone_size v_call cdr3_nt cdr3_aa
TRBJ1-2 16 TRBD1 - TRBV4-3 TGCGCCAGCAGCCAAGATTTAGGGGGCGCTAAGTATGGCTACACCTTC CASSQDLGGAKYGYTF
TRBJ1-2 14 TRBD1 once TRBV7-2 TGTGCCAGCACCCTAACAGACAGGGTCTATGGCTACACCTTC CASTLTDRVYGYTF
TRBJ2-7 17 TRBD2 - TRBV7-2 TGTGCCAGCAGCTTAGCGGAGCCGGGACTAGCGGGACACGAGCAGTACTTC CASSLAEPGLAGHEQYF
TRBJ2-5 15 - - TRBV7-2 TGTGCCAGCAGCCAGGGCCAGATTTACCAAGAGACCCAGTACTTC CASSQGQIYQETQYF
TRBJ1-1 15 TRBD1 - TRBV27 TGTGCCAGCAGACAAGGACAGGGGACTAACACTGAAGCTTTCTTT CASRQGQGTNTEAFF
TRBJ1-6 14 TRBD1 - TRBV3-1/TRBV3-2 TGTGCCAGCAGCCGGGGACAGAACAATTCACCCCTCCACTTT CASSRGQNNSPLHF
TRBJ1-2 16 - - TRBV4-3 TGCGCCAGCAGCCAATCCCCGGGTTCGCGGATAGATGGCTACACCTTC CASSQSPGSRIDGYTF
TRBJ2-7 15 TRBD1 - TRBV14 TGTGCCAGCAGCCGAGCCGGGACAGGATCCTACGAGCAGTACTTC CASSRAGTGSYEQYF
TRBJ1-6 14 - few TRBV5-1 TGCGCCAGCAGCAGGGGAGGAGGGGATTCACCCCTCCACTTT CASSRGGGDSPLHF
TRBJ2-6 14 - - TRBV6-5 TGTGCCAGCAGCCTAGACTCTGGGGCCAACGTCCTGACTTTC CASSLDSGANVLTF
TRBJ2-7 15 TRBD2 once TRBV4-2 TGTGCCAGCAGCTCCACTAGCGGGAGACCCTTCGAGCAGTACTTC CASSSTSGRPFEQYF
TRBJ2-1 12 - - TRBV7-9 TGTGCCAGCAGCTCCAGGGGGGATGAGCAGTTCTTC CASSSRGDEQFF
TRBJ1-5 14 - - TRBV28 TGTGCCAGCTCTAGAGACGGGATTTCTCAGCCCCAGCATTTT CASSRDGISQPQHF
TRBJ2-2 13 TRBD2 - TRBV5-4 TGTGCCAGCCGGACTAGCGGGACCGGGGAGCTGTTTTTT CASRTSGTGELFF
TRBJ1-2 16 - - TRBV11-1 TGTGCCAGCAGCCCACGATACAGGGTAAACAACTATGGCTACACCTTC CASSPRYRVNNYGYTF
TRBJ2-1 15 TRBD2 - TRBV3-1/TRBV3-2 TGTGCCAGCAGCCAGGGGACTAGCGGTACCAATGAGCAGTTCTTC CASSQGTSGTNEQFF
TRBJ2-1 12 - - TRBV29-1 TGCATCGCTTTACGGGGAAACAATGAGCAGTTCTTC CIALRGNNEQFF
TRBJ2-1 15 TRBD2 - TRBV2 TGTGCCAGCAGGAAACTAGCGGGAGTGCGGAATGAGCAGTTCTTC CASRKLAGVRNEQFF
TRBJ2-1 16 TRBD2 - TRBV27 TGTGCCAGCAGTTTTACTAGCGGGAGTGTCTACAATGAGCAGTTCTTC CASSFTSGSVYNEQFF
TRBJ2-2 13 - - TRBV7-2 TGTGCCAGCAGCTTATCCAGCACCGGGGAGCTGTTTTTT CASSLSSTGELFF
TRBJ1-1 16 TRBD1 - TRBV9 TGTGCCAGCAGCGCTCGACAGGGGAGTTTGAACACTGAAGCTTTCTTT CASSARQGSLNTEAFF
TRBJ2-7 15 - - TRBV28 TGTGCCAGCAGCCCCCCGAACGGGGAGTTGTACGAGCAGTACTTC CASSPPNGELYEQYF
TRBJ2-7 12 - - TRBV28 TGTGCCAGCAGCATCCGGGACTACGAGCAGTACTTC CASSIRDYEQYF
TRBJ2-1 12 - few TRBV11-2 TGTGCCAGCAGCTTCGGGGACAATGAGCAGTTCTTC CASSFGDNEQFF
TRBJ2-1 16 TRBD2 - TRBV5-4 TGTGCCAGCAGTGATCGAAGGGCACTAGCGGGGGATGAGCAGTTCTTC CASSDRRALAGDEQFF
TRBJ2-7 15 TRBD2 - TRBV7-2 TGTGCCAGCAGCTTGTCTGGCGGGAGTACCTACGAGCAGTACTTC CASSLSGGSTYEQYF
TRBJ1-2 12 TRBD1 - TRBV5-1 TGCGCCAGCAGCCCAGGGACAGATGGCTACACCTTC CASSPGTDGYTF
TRBJ1-1 17 TRBD1 few TRBV7-7 TGTGCTAGCAGCTTAGCCCCCGGGACAGGGGAAGATACTGAAGCTTTCTTT CASSLAPGTGEDTEAFF
TRBJ2-7 12 TRBD1 - TRBV10-2 TGCGCCAGCAGGGACAGGGGCTACGAGCAGTACTTC CASRDRGYEQYF
TRBJ1-2 14 - - TRBV19 TGTGCCAGTAGCGACAGGTCGATGGACTATGGCTACACCTTC CASSDRSMDYGYTF
TRBJ2-1 14 - - TRBV7-9 TGTGCCAGCAGCCTAGACTCATCCTACAATGAGCAGTTCTTC CASSLDSSYNEQFF
TRBJ2-7 14 TRBD1 - TRBV28 TGTGCCAGCAATAGTAGACAGGGGGATTTCGAGCAGTACTTC CASNSRQGDFEQYF
TRBJ2-7 12 - - TRBV28 TGTGCCAGCAGTTTTCTAAGCTACGAGCAGTACTTC CASSFLSYEQYF
TRBJ2-1 14 TRBD2 few TRBV25-1 TGTGCCAGCAGTCTACCCGGGACTAGCGTTGAGCAGTTCTTC CASSLPGTSVEQFF
TRBJ1-1 14 TRBD1 - TRBV29-1 TGCAGCGTTGAAAGGCAGGGGGCGTACACTGAAGCTTTCTTT CSVERQGAYTEAFF
TRBJ2-7 15 - - TRBV7-2 TGTGCCAGCAGCTTAGCGCGGAGCAGGGGACACGAGCAGTACTTC CASSLARSRGHEQYF
TRBJ2-7 17 TRBD1 - TRBV23-1 TGCGCCAGCAGAGACGAAACCCGGGACAGAGGATCCTACGAGCAGTACTTC CASRDETRDRGSYEQYF
TRBJ2-7 12 TRBD2 - TRBV12-3/TRBV12-4 TGTGCCAGCAGTTTGACTAGCGGGGAGCAGTACTTC CASSLTSGEQYF
TRBJ1-2 15 - - TRBV4-1 TGCGCCAGCAGCCAAGCCGGGGGAGGGAACTATGGCTACACCTTC CASSQAGGGNYGYTF
TRBJ1-2 12 - - TRBV9 TGTGCCAGCAGCGGGGAGGAATATGGCTACACCTTC CASSGEEYGYTF
TRBJ1-4 17 - - TRBV7-8 TGTGCCAGCAGCTTAGTAAGGGTACGGGATTCTAATGAAAAACTGTTTTTT CASSLVRVRDSNEKLFF
TRBJ2-1 15 TRBD2 few TRBV9 TGTGCCAGCAGCGTAGGACTAGCGGGGGGTAGTGAGCAGTTCTTC CASSVGLAGGSEQFF
TRBJ1-5 15 TRBD1 - TRBV7-2 TGTGCCAGCAGTTCTGACAGGGGAGGGAATCAGCCCCAGCATTTT CASSSDRGGNQPQHF
TRBJ2-1 11 - - TRBV4-2 TGTGCCAGCAGCCAAGATATAAAGCAGTTCTTC CASSQDIKQFF
TRBJ2-1 15 TRBD2 - TRBV9 TGTGCCAGCAGCGTAGGGCCCGCGGGAGGGGGTGAGCAGTTCTTC CASSVGPAGGGEQFF
TRBJ2-5 17 TRBD1 - TRBV4-3 TGCGCCAGCAGCTCTTCCTACAGGGGAAGGGGAGTAGAGACCCAGTACTTC CASSSSYRGRGVETQYF
TRBJ2-7 13 - - TRBV29-1 TGCAGCGTGGGCGAGCGGAGCTCCTACGAGCAGTACTTC CSVGERSSYEQYF
TRBJ2-3 15 TRBD2 - TRBV5-1 TGCGCCAGCAGTTTTAGCGGGGAGGACACAGATACGCAGTATTTT CASSFSGEDTDTQYF
TRBJ2-7 14 TRBD1 - TRBV18 TGTGCCAGCTCACCTTCGACAGGGTCAGGCGAGCAGTACTTC CASSPSTGSGEQYF
TRBJ1-1 13 - - TRBV5-5 TGTGCCAGCAGCTTCGGCCGGGACACTGAAGCTTTCTTT CASSFGRDTEAFF
TRBJ2-7 13 TRBD1 few TRBV5-1 TGCGCCAGCAGCAACGGACAGGGCTACGAGCAGTACTTC CASSNGQGYEQYF
TRBJ2-1 13 - - TRBV5-6 TGTGCCAGCAGGAGTATGCAGGTTCCTGTGCAGTTCTTC CASRSMQVPVQFF